The clone carrying this T cell receptor beta chain came up a few times. Its specificity is not known. The record originates from a study of cytomegalovirus exposure and HLA in healthy donors. Whole-study results and caveats: The HLA-A and HLA-B alleles of most subjects were reportedly predicted accurately from TCR beta sequences.

The ends lost 3 bases at V and 6 bases at J; junction bases unmatched: 5. The germline V gene has CDR1 MGHRA and CDR2 YSYEKL. The CDR3 is made up of 14 amino acids. In the PCR, 60 Vbeta and 13 Jbeta primers were used. Some clones are missing from TCRdb's copy, which holds only in-frame ones; the method was immunoSEQ multiplex PCR. The repertoire holds 180,000 or so clones, around three quarters seen once, with about 2.3% in the top ten. This receptor was obtained from a woman in her 50s in good health and CMV-seronegative. The sample comprised PBMCs. The genes are TRBV4-1 and TRBJ2-1, with 7 positions matching TRBD1. CDR3 sequence (DNA): TGCGCCAGCAGCCATACAGGGGACGGCAATGAGCAGTTCTTC. Translating gives CASSHTGDGNEQFF.